A selection of T cell receptor beta chains follows, all from one sample in a study of shared clonotypes between healthy human individuals. Libraries were prepared by immunoSEQ multiplex PCR; TCRdb keeps only in-frame clonotypes and omits some of them. The sample has approximately 1,500,000 clones, 95% to 99% seen once. The sequenced sample consisted of naive CD4+ T cells sorted from blood. Receptors originate from a young man in good health. The CDR3 runs from the conserved cysteine through the conserved F or W. Each record gives: D gene, V gene, clone size, CDR3 length, J gene, CDR3 DNA, CDR3 protein. D genes are given only for firm matches. Not every row has a clone size; where given, it reads once, few, many or a size class.

-	TRBV6-1	-	12	TRBJ2-5	TGTGTCGTAGGGAGGTTCCAAGAGACCCAGTACTTC	CVVGRFQETQYF
TRBD2	TRBV18	-	15	TRBJ2-3	TGTGCCAGCTCACCACTAGCGGGACAAGCAGATACGCAGTATTTT	CASSPLAGQADTQYF
-	TRBV9	-	13	TRBJ2-7	TGTGCCAGCAGGGAAGCGGTTTCCTACGAGCAGTACTTC	CASREAVSYEQYF
-	TRBV9	-	19	TRBJ2-6	TGTGCCAGCAGCGTAGGGAGGACAGCCTTAAGCTCTGGGGCCAACGTCCTGACTTTC	CASSVGRTALSSGANVLTF
TRBD2	TRBV30	-	16	TRBJ2-7	TGTGCCTGGAATCATAAACTAGCGGGAGGGCTCTTAGAGCAGTACTTC	CAWNHKLAGGLLEQYF
TRBD1	TRBV28	-	13	TRBJ2-5	TGTGCCAGCAGGCCGACAGGGCAAGAGACCCAGTACTTC	CASRPTGQETQYF
-	TRBV9	-	13	TRBJ2-2	TGTGCCAGCAGCGTCCCAGGGATCGGGGAGCTGTTTTTT	CASSVPGIGELFF
TRBD1	TRBV15	-	14	TRBJ2-7	TGTGCCACCAGCAGAACAGGGGGCAGATACGAGCAGTACTTC	CATSRTGGRYEQYF
-	TRBV6-5	-	13	TRBJ2-7	TGTGCCAGCACCACCCCGGGAACGGGGGAGCAGTACTTC	CASTTPGTGEQYF
-	TRBV19	-	15	TRBJ1-5	TGTGCCAGTAGTATTTCGGGATTCGGCAATCAGCCCCAGCATTTT	CASSISGFGNQPQHF
TRBD1	TRBV7-2	once	15	TRBJ2-2	TGTGCCAGCAGCCGTGAGGGGGCGGGCACCGGGGAGCTGTTTTTT	CASSREGAGTGELFF
-	TRBV28	-	16	TRBJ1-1	TGTGCCAGCGGGGCAACTCGCCCGGACATGAACACTGAAGCTTTCTTT	CASGATRPDMNTEAFF
-	TRBV27	-	13	TRBJ2-7	TGTGCCAGCAGTCCCAGATGGTTGAGCGAGCAGTACTTC	CASSPRWLSEQYF
-	TRBV30	-	13	TRBJ1-5	TGTGCCTGGAGTGTCGGGGATCGACAGCCCCAGCATTTT	CAWSVGDRQPQHF
-	TRBV7-2	-	12	TRBJ1-1	TGTGCCAGCGACCCGGTGAGCACTGAAGCTTTCTTT	CASDPVSTEAFF
-	TRBV18	-	13	TRBJ2-5	TGTGCCAGCTCACCGGGTGGTTTTGAGACCCAGTACTTC	CASSPGGFETQYF
-	TRBV30	-	11	TRBJ2-7	TGTGCCTGGGGGCTGGGCTACGAGCAGTACTTC	CAWGLGYEQYF
-	TRBV5-1	-	16	TRBJ2-3	TGCGCCAGCAGCTCCATCCCGGGGATAGGAGAGAATACGCAGTATTTT	CASSSIPGIGENTQYF
TRBD1	TRBV15	-	18	TRBJ2-7	TGTGCCACCAGCAAAGAGAGGGCCCTTACCGGGACAGGGGGACTAGCCGTCTTC	CATSKERALTGTGGLAVF
-	TRBV5-4	-	16	TRBJ1-1	TGTGCCAGCAGCTTGGGTGGGGGATCAAAGAACACTGAAGCTTTCTTT	CASSLGGGSKNTEAFF
-	TRBV7-3	-	13	TRBJ2-7	TGTGCCAGCAGCAAAGGACTAGGGGGCGAGCAGTACTTC	CASSKGLGGEQYF
-	TRBV6-1	-	15	TRBJ2-5	TGTGCCAGCAGTCAACAGGGGCGGGAGAGAGAGACCCAGTACTTC	CASSQQGRERETQYF
-	TRBV5-1	-	15	TRBJ2-5	TGCGCCAGCAGCTTGACTGCGACGGCTCAGGAGACCCAGTACTTC	CASSLTATAQETQYF
TRBD2	TRBV27	once	17	TRBJ2-2	TGTGCCAGCAAGGGACTAGCGGGGGTCCCGAACACCGGGGAGCTGTTTTTT	CASKGLAGVPNTGELFF
TRBD1	TRBV4-1	-	15	TRBJ1-3	TGCGCCAGCAGCCCGAGGACAGGGGATGGAAACACCATATATTTT	CASSPRTGDGNTIYF
TRBD2	TRBV5-1	-	15	TRBJ2-1	TGCGCCAGCAGCTTGCAGGTAGCGGGGTACAATGAGCAGTTCTTC	CASSLQVAGYNEQFF
-	TRBV7-8	-	12	TRBJ2-1	TGTGCCAGCAGCTTAGGTACCAATGAGCAGTTCTTC	CASSLGTNEQFF
-	TRBV15	-	14	TRBJ2-7	TGTGCCACCAGCAGAGACCGTGACAACTACGAGCAGTACTTC	CATSRDRDNYEQYF
-	TRBV5-1	-	14	TRBJ2-2	TGCGCCAGCAGCTTGGTAGGAGCAACCGGGGAGCTGTTTTTT	CASSLVGATGELFF
-	TRBV5-1	-	14	TRBJ2-3	TGCGCCAGCAGCTTGACTACTAGCACAGATACGCAGTATTTT	CASSLTTSTDTQYF
TRBD2	TRBV18	once	17	TRBJ2-5	TGTGCCAGCTCACCACCGGGAGGGCGCGAGGACCAAGAGACCCAGTACTTC	CASSPPGGREDQETQYF
-	TRBV23-1	-	14	TRBJ2-7	TGCGCCAGCAGTCAATTCAGGGGCGGGGGCGAGCAGTACTTC	CASSQFRGGGEQYF
-	TRBV20-1	-	10	TRBJ1-1	TGCAGTGCTAGAGATCTTGAGGCTTTCTTT	CSARDLEAFF
-	TRBV6-5	-	13	TRBJ1-2	TGTGCCAGCAGTTACTCAGGGACCTATGGCTACACCTTC	CASSYSGTYGYTF
-	TRBV28	-	16	TRBJ2-7	TGTGCCAGCAGTTTATGGGGGGGACAGACCCCCTACGAGCAGTACTTC	CASSLWGGQTPYEQYF
-	TRBV18	-	16	TRBJ2-2	TGTGCCAGCTCACCACGTACGATTTATAACACCGGGGAGCTGTTTTTT	CASSPRTIYNTGELFF
TRBD2	TRBV29-1	-	14	TRBJ2-7	TGCAGCGTACGGATAGCGGGGGGGATGGGCGAGCAGTACTTC	CSVRIAGGMGEQYF
TRBD2	TRBV7-2	-	15	TRBJ2-1	TGTGCCAGCAGCCTGGGACTAGCGGGATTGGATGAGCAGTTCTTC	CASSLGLAGLDEQFF
-	TRBV7-9	-	14	TRBJ1-4	TGTGCCAGCAGCTTCTCCAGGGAGAATGAAAAACTGTTTTTT	CASSFSRENEKLFF
-	TRBV28	-	15	TRBJ2-5	TGTGCCAGCAGTTCCCCCAGGGGGGGGGAAGAGACCCAGTACTTC	CASSSPRGGEETQYF
TRBD2	TRBV10-3	-	18	TRBJ2-6	TGTGCCATCAGCGTAGTCCTAGCGGGAGAGGGTGGGGCCAACGTCCTGACTTTC	CAISVVLAGEGGANVLTF
-	TRBV28	once	12	TRBJ2-7	TGTGCCAGCACCCTGAGCTCCTACGAGCAGTACTTC	CASTLSSYEQYF
-	TRBV6-5	once	13	TRBJ2-2	TGTGCCAGCAGCCCTAGATTCACCGGGGAGCTGTTTTTT	CASSPRFTGELFF
-	TRBV7-2	-	11	TRBJ1-1	TGTGCCAGCAGCTACTTCACTGAAGCTTTCTTT	CASSYFTEAFF
-	TRBV10-1	-	14	TRBJ2-1	TGCGCCAGCAGTACCCCCAGGTCGACCAATGAGCAGTTCTTC	CASSTPRSTNEQFF
TRBD1	TRBV19	-	15	TRBJ2-1	TGTGCCAGTAGGGAGGACAGGGGTCCCTACAATGAGCAGTTCTTC	CASREDRGPYNEQFF
-	TRBV10-3	-	14	TRBJ2-2	TGTGCCATCAGTGAGTCGTTCCGGACCGGGGAGCTGTTTTTT	CAISESFRTGELFF
-	TRBV20-1	-	11	TRBJ2-1	TGCAGTGCTAGCGCAGTAAATGAGCAGTTCTTC	CSASAVNEQFF
-	TRBV5-1	-	13	TRBJ2-2	TGCGCCAGCGGGGGCAGGGACACCGGGGAGCTGTTTTTT	CASGGRDTGELFF
-	TRBV10-3	-	16	TRBJ2-6	TGTGCCATCAGTGAGTACGGGAACTCTGGGGCCAACGTCCTGACTTTC	CAISEYGNSGANVLTF
-	TRBV28	-	15	TRBJ1-5	TGTGCCAGCAGTTTACTGGGGAGGAGCAATCAGCCCCAGCATTTT	CASSLLGRSNQPQHF
-	TRBV7-9	-	14	TRBJ2-7	TGTGCCAGCAGCTTGAGGGAGCTCTCCTACGAGCAGTACTTC	CASSLRELSYEQYF
TRBD2	TRBV5-1	-	16	TRBJ2-7	TGCGCCAGCAGCCCCGGCGGGGGGGGAGGCTCCTACGAGCAGTACTTC	CASSPGGGGGSYEQYF